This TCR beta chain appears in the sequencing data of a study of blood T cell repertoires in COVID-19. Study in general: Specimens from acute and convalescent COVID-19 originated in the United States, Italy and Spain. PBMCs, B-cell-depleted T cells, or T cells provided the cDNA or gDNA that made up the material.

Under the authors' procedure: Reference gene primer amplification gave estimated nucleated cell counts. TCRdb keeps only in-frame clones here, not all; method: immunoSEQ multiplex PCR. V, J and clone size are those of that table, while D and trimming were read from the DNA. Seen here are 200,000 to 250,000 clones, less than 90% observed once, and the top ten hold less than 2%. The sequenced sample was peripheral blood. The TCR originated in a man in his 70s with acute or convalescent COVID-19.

The CDR3 nucleotides are TGTGCCAGCAGCTCATCGGGGGTATCTAATGAAAAACTGTTTTTT. Translated: CASSSSGVSNEKLFF. The rearrangement joins TRBV7-9 to TRBJ1-4, with D tentatively TRBD1 (5 bases). The CDR3 totals 15 residues. Between the trimmed V and J ends, which lost 4 bases and 3 bases, there was a span of 12 bases. Germline CDR1 reads SEHNR; CDR2 reads FQNEAQ (reference sequence).